The entry that follows covers one TCR beta chain sequence. Its antigen is unknown. Germline V gives CDR1 SGHRS, CDR2 YFSETQ. CDR3 length equals 16 residues. The germline V and J ends were trimmed by 0 bases and 4 bases, with 17 bases remaining between them. The data belong to a study of cytomegalovirus exposure and HLA in healthy donors. Points from the study as a whole: Some TCR beta chains (roughly 160 of them) were listed as cytomegalovirus-associated.

TCRdb's table, derived via immunoSEQ multiplex PCR, lists solely in-frame clones and lacks some. This table holds under 250,000 clones, roughly 87% found once. The V gene is TRBV5-1, the J gene TRBJ2-7; D uncertain. This receptor was taken from a woman aged 18-29 years in good health and CMV-seropositive. The specimen was PBMCs. In DNA form, the CDR3 reads TGCGCCAGCAGCTTGGTGGTATCCCCGGTAAGATACGAGCAGTACTTC. Translating it yields CASSLVVSPVRYEQYF.